A selection of T cell receptor beta chains follows, all from one sample in a study of shared clonotypes between healthy human individuals. Libraries were prepared by immunoSEQ multiplex PCR; TCRdb keeps only in-frame clonotypes and omits some of them. The sample lists roughly 2.4 million clones, approximately 96% occurring once. Sequenced material: naive CD4+ T cells sorted from blood. Receptors were obtained from a man aged 18 to 30 in good health. The CDR3 runs from the conserved cysteine through the conserved F or W. The order of the fields is D gene, J gene, V gene, CDR3 length, CDR3 protein. A D gene is named only where the DNA matches it firmly.

. TRBJ2-5 TRBV5-1 17 CASSPRPGADWQETQYF
. TRBJ2-7 TRBV7-2 14 CASSRGRNSYEQYF
. TRBJ1-2 TRBV7-9 13 CASSLAGAEGYTF
. TRBJ1-2 TRBV7-2 12 CASSFSAIGYTF
TRBD2 TRBJ2-5 TRBV5-1 18 CASSLYGTSGPDRETQYF
TRBD1 TRBJ2-7 TRBV11-2 15 CASSSRDRGIYEQYF
. TRBJ1-5 TRBV19 13 CASSEGWRQPQHF
. TRBJ1-2 TRBV30 12 CAWALGDYGYTF
TRBD1 TRBJ2-2 TRBV6-5 16 CASSYRGQGNTGELFF
. TRBJ2-7 TRBV4-3 15 CASSQEGGSSYEQYF
. TRBJ1-1 TRBV19 14 CASSIIGGHTEAFF
. TRBJ1-5 TRBV10-2 14 CASSEGQSNQPQHF
. TRBJ2-5 TRBV9 14 CASSGPGSGETQYF
. TRBJ1-2 TRBV18 14 CASSPTVSFYGYTF